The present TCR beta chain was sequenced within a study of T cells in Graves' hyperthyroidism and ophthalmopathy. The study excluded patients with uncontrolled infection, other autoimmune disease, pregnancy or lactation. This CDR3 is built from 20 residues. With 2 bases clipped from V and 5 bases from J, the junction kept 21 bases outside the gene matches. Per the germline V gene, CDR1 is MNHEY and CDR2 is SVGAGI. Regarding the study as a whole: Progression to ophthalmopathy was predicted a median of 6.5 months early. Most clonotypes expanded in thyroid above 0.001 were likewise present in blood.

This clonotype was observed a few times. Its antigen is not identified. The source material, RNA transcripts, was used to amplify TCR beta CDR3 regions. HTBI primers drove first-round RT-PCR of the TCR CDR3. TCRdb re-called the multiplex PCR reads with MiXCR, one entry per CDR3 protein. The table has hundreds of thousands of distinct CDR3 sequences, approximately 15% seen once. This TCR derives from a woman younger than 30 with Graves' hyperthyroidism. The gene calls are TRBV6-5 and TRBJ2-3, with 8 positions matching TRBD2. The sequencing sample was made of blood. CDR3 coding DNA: TGTGCCAGCAGTTACGGGCCGCCAGGTGGGCTAGCGGGCCTACAAGATACGCAGTATTTT. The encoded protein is CASSYGPPGGLAGLQDTQYF.